These 3 T cell receptor beta chains came from one sample sequenced in a study of blood T cell repertoires in COVID-19. The assay was immunoSEQ multiplex PCR, and TCRdb's table has in-frame clones only and misses some. The data contain 250,000 to 350,000 clones, 88% of them seen just once; the ten biggest clones take up 2%. Sequencing was performed on PBMCs or T cells enriched from blood (not recorded which). Receptor source: a woman in her sixties or seventies in a cohort exposed to, infected with or recovered from COVID-19 (not recorded which).

This clone occurred a few times. Other nucleotide sequences from this sample produce the same CDR3. This chain connects TRBV18 to TRBJ1-5; 8 nucleotides match TRBD1. Trimming took 5 bases from V and 7 from J; bases not matched to a gene: 7. The germline CDR1 and CDR2 sequences are KGHSH and LQKENI. This CDR3 has 14 residues. The CDR3 DNA follows: TGTGCCAGCTCAACCGGACAGGGTGGGCAGCCCCAGCATTTT. Translated, it gives CASSTGQGGQPQHF.

This clone turned up a few times. The chain has TRBV11-2 and TRBJ2-7; 14 bases line up with TRBD2. Germline loops: CDR1 SGHAT, CDR2 FQNNGV. This CDR3 is 16 amino acids long. The junction had 5 bases not matched to a gene; V was cut back by 6 bases and J by 1 base. DNA for the CDR3: TGTGCCAGCAGGGGACTAGCGGGAGAGGGATCCTACGAGCAGTACTTC. Amino acid sequence: CASRGLAGEGSYEQYF.

This chain connects TRBV9 to TRBJ2-2, with a tentative D call TRBD2 (7 bases). Trimming cost V 4 bases and J 0 bases, with 13 bases left between them. CDR3 size: 16 residues. The germline V gene has CDR1 SGDLS and CDR2 YYNGEE. The CDR3 spells CASSPRGAANTGELFF. CDR3 nucleotides: TGTGCCAGCAGCCCCCGGGGGGCAGCGAACACCGGGGAGCTGTTTTTT.